These 22 T cell receptor beta chains share one sample of origin, sequenced in a study of beta chain features in type 1 diabetes. Reverse transcribing all isolated RNA meant expressed TCRB transcripts were sequenced. Sequencing used immunoSEQ multiplex PCR; TCRdb keeps in-frame clones, though not all of them. In the table there are hundreds of thousands of clones, around 8% of which are singletons. What was sequenced was central memory CD4+ T cells from blood. These receptors were taken from a woman under 30 in good health.

The rearrangement joins TRBV6-4 to TRBJ1-5, with 7 bases identical to TRBD1. Germline lookup yields CDR1 MRHNA and CDR2 SNTAGT. The CDR3 is 18 amino acids. V was clipped by 0 bases and J by 3 bases; unmatched bases: 11. The CDR3 loop is CASSDSEGDREDNQPQHF. CDR3 nucleotide sequence: TGTGCCAGCAGTGACTCAGAGGGGGACAGAGAAGACAATCAGCCCCAGCATTTT.

J is TRBJ1-1 and V is TRBV7-2; no definite D call. Germline V gene sequence: CDR1 SGHTA, CDR2 FQGNSA. V lost 2 bases to trimming and J lost 3 bases, with 19 bases between them. The CDR3 totals 17 residues. For the CDR3, the DNA is TGTGCCAGCAGCTTACCTTCCGCCCACGACGGTCACACTGAAGCTTTCTTT. Its protein product is CASSLPSAHDGHTEAFF.

DNA for the CDR3: TGTGCCAGCAGTTCGAGACCCGGGACAGGGTTCTACGAGCAGTACTTC. Amino acids: CASSSRPGTGFYEQYF. The chain uses TRBV28 and TRBJ2-7; 9 nucleotides align to TRBD1. The germline gives CDR1 MDHEN, CDR2 SYDVKM. The CDR3 covers 16 residues. J lost 3 bases, V lost 4 bases, and 10 bases had no gene match.

There are many counts of this clone. The genes are TRBV28 and TRBJ2-6; tentatively, D is TRBD2 (5 bases). This CDR3 is built from 18 residues. The ends were cut back, 1 base at V and 4 bases at J, with 17 bases in the middle. Per the germline V gene, CDR1 is MDHEN and CDR2 is SYDVKM. The CDR3 nucleotides are TGTGCCAGCAGTTTATCGGGAAATGCCCCGGGGGGGGCCAACGTCCTGACTTTC. This encodes CASSLSGNAPGGANVLTF. The full variable domain, in which reference TRBV28 and TRBJ2-6 provide the parts outside the CDR3, is DVKVTQSSRYLVKRTGEKVFLECVQDMDHENMFWYRQDPGLGLRLIYFSYDVKMKEKGDIPEGYSVSREKKERFSLILESASTNQTSMYLCASSLSGNAPGGANVLTFGAGSRLTVL.

The chain uses TRBV28 and TRBJ2-4; maybe TRBD1 (6 bases). CDR3 length: 14 amino acids. Germline CDR1 MDHEN, CDR2 SYDVKM. V lost 2 bases to trimming and J lost 12 bases, with 17 bases between them. The CDR3 coding sequence is TGTGCCAGCAGTTTAGGGGGCAGGTGGACAACTCAGTACTTC. The encoded protein is CASSLGGRWTTQYF.

The V and J genes are TRBV5-6 and TRBJ2-1, with 8 bases that match TRBD1. Losses at the gene ends were 0 bases for V and 6 bases for J; bases not matched to a gene: 8. The CDR3 contains 16 residues. CDR1 is SGHDT and CDR2 is YYEEEE in the germline V gene. CDR3 protein: CASSLDGTGGINEQFF. The CDR3 coding sequence is TGTGCCAGCAGCTTGGACGGGACAGGTGGGATCAATGAGCAGTTCTTC. The full variable domain, its missing parts supplied by reference TRBV5-6 and TRBJ2-1, is DAGVTQSPTHLIKTRGQQVTLRCSPKSGHDTVSWYQQALGQGPQFIFQYYEEEERQRGNFPDRFSGHQFPNYSSELNVNALLLGDSALYLCASSLDGTGGINEQFFGPGTRLTVL.

This clone has only a few counts. The chain carries TRBV19 and TRBJ2-5; weak D call: TRBD1 (6 bases). Germline V gene sequence: CDR1 LNHDA, CDR2 SQIVND (reference sequence). This CDR3 region has 15 residues. The germline V and J ends were trimmed by 3 bases and 5 bases, with 16 bases remaining between them. The CDR3 loop is CASSINRARGETQYF. The DNA for the CDR3 is TGTGCCAGTAGTATTAACAGGGCGAGGGGCGAGACCCAGTACTTC.

This clone was recorded a few times. This sequence joins TRBV7-9 and TRBJ1-2; D might be TRBD1 (6 bases). The CDR3 length is 13 residues. The V and J ends lost 3 bases and 2 bases respectively, with 7 bases between them. Per the germline V gene, CDR1 is SEHNR and CDR2 is FQNEAQ (reference sequence). This CDR3 reads CASSFQGNYGYTF. In DNA, the CDR3 is TGTGCCAGCAGCTTCCAGGGGAACTATGGCTACACCTTC.

This clone was detected many times. The chain links TRBV7-8 to TRBJ1-2; 12 bases align to TRBD1. CDR1 is SGHVS, CDR2 FQNEAQ, per germline. The CDR3 is 16 amino acids. V shed 1 base and J 7 bases; nucleotides not matched to a gene: 7. The CDR3: CASSLVGQGAVGGYTF. In DNA form, the CDR3 reads TGTGCCAGCAGCTTAGTGGGACAGGGGGCAGTTGGTGGCTACACCTTC.

This chain links TRBV7-2 with TRBJ2-4; either TRBD1 or TRBD2 may fit D (5 bases each). Trimming pared 5 bases from V and 10 bases from J, leaving 21 bases between. Germline-derived CDR1 and CDR2 are SGHTA and FQGNSA. This CDR3 is 15 amino acids long. The CDR3 nucleotides read TGTGCCAGCAGCCCGTGGAGGCCAAGGGACGGAATTCAGTACTTC. This gives the protein CASSPWRPRDGIQYF.

This clone was detected many times. The V gene is TRBV7-9, the J gene TRBJ2-6; 8 bases are a match to TRBD1. Germline V CDR1 and CDR2: SEHNR, FQNEAQ (reference sequence). The CDR3 runs 19 residues. The trim removed 5 bases at V and 0 bases at J, leaving 12 bases unmatched. CDR3 residues: CASSLLRTGTSSGANVLTF. CDR3 nucleotide sequence: TGTGCCAGCAGCCTACTAAGGACAGGGACAAGCTCTGGGGCCAACGTCCTGACTTTC.

This clone appeared many times. The same CDR3 is also encoded by other DNA sequences in this sample. The chain recombines TRBV6-5 with TRBJ2-7; TRBD1 aligns across 10 bases. The CDR3 length is 15 residues. Germline CDR1 reads MNHEY; CDR2 reads SVGAGI. The J segment lost 3 bases and the V segment lost 5 bases, leaving 7 bases of the junction unmatched. The CDR3 sequence: CASSLRDRGIYEQYF. For the CDR3, the DNA is TGTGCCAGCAGTCTCCGGGACAGGGGAATCTACGAGCAGTACTTC.

This clone appeared a few times. The chain has TRBV11-2 and TRBJ2-7; 9 nucleotides align to TRBD1. The V gene end was trimmed by 6 bases and the J gene end by 5 bases; junction bases not matched to a gene: 5. Germline V gene lookup returns CDR1 SGHAT and CDR2 FQNNGV. The CDR3 spans 13 residues. The CDR3 DNA is TGTGCCAGCAGGTTCACAGGGGGCGACGAGCAGTACTTC. Translation: CASRFTGGDEQYF.

This chain joins TRBV28 and TRBJ1-2, with D possibly matching TRBD1 (6 bases). V lost 6 bases, J lost 2 bases, and 19 bases lay in between. The CDR3 contains 16 residues. Germline V gene lookup returns CDR1 MDHEN and CDR2 SYDVKM. In nucleotides, the CDR3 is TGTGCCAGCAGCACGCCCAATCTTGGACAGAACTATGGCTACACCTTC. Protein product: CASSTPNLGQNYGYTF.

This clone was counted a few times. The chain recombines TRBV18 with TRBJ2-3, with D possibly TRBD1 on 5 matching bases. Trimming removed 3 bases at V and 4 bases at J, with 14 bases between. CDR3 size: 15 residues. Germline V gene sequence: CDR1 KGHSH, CDR2 LQKENI. The CDR3 region is CASSPQQDSADTQYF. The DNA of the CDR3 is TGTGCCAGCTCACCTCAACAGGATTCCGCAGATACGCAGTATTTT. The full variable domain, its missing parts supplied by reference TRBV18 and TRBJ2-3, is NAGVMQNPRHLVRRRGQEARLRCSPMKGHSHVYWYRQLPEEGLKFMVYLQKENIIDESGMPKERFSAEFPKEGPSILRIQQVVRGDSAAYFCASSPQQDSADTQYFGPGTRLTVL.

This clone was picked up one time. The V and J genes are TRBV7-9 and TRBJ2-7, with a possible D match to TRBD1 (6 bases). This CDR3 contains 15 residues. The V gene lost 5 bases and the J gene lost 3 bases, with 17 bases spanning the gap. Germline V lookup: CDR1 SEHNR, CDR2 FQNEAQ (reference sequence). CDR3 protein: CASSPLWGPYYEQYF. CDR3 nucleotide sequence: TGTGCCAGCAGCCCCCTTTGGGGGCCCTACTACGAGCAGTACTTC.

For the CDR3, the DNA is TGTGCCAGCAGCCGAGACAGGGTATCGTCCTACGAGCAGTACTTC. It encodes CASSRDRVSSYEQYF. The gene calls are TRBV11-2 and TRBJ2-7, with TRBD1 identical over 7 bases. Trimming removed 5 bases from V and 1 base from J; junction bases left unmatched: 8. The CDR3 totals 15 residues. Per germline, CDR1 SGHAT and CDR2 FQNNGV.

This clone was seen a handful of times. The chain joins TRBV4-1 to TRBJ2-1; perhaps D is TRBD1 or TRBD2 (5 bases each). V lost 1 base to trimming and J lost 5 bases, with 15 bases between them. This CDR3 is 16 amino acids long. Germline CDR1 MGHRA, CDR2 YSYEKL. The CDR3 coding sequence is TGCGCCAGCAGCCAAGGAAGGGACCGAACTGACAATGAGCAGTTCTTC. It yields the protein CASSQGRDRTDNEQFF.

This clone has just a few counts. The chain couples TRBV29-1 to TRBJ1-1; D may be TRBD1 (5 bases). V was pared by 3 bases and J by 14 bases, with 16 bases between. CDR3 size: 11 residues. Germline CDR1 reads SQVTM; CDR2 reads ANQGSEA. The CDR3 DNA sequence: TGCAGCGTTGACCCGGGGCAGGCTCACTTCTTT. Protein sequence: CSVDPGQAHFF.

This clone occurred a few times. The chain is built from TRBV4-3 and TRBJ1-2; 7 nucleotides align to TRBD1. The CDR3 is 13 amino acids. V gave up 0 bases and J gave up 8 bases; unmatched junction bases: 3. Looked up from germline, CDR1 is LGHNA and CDR2 is YSLEER. CDR3 loop: CASSQDRGGGYTF. The DNA for the CDR3 is TGCGCCAGCAGCCAAGATCGAGGGGGCGGCTACACCTTC.

V and J are TRBV28 and TRBJ2-7, with 8 bases fitting TRBD1. Germline V CDR1 and CDR2: MDHEN, SYDVKM. The J segment lost 9 bases and the V segment lost 3 bases, leaving 10 bases of the junction unmatched. CDR3 length: 14 amino acids. CDR3 bases: TGTGCCAGCAGTTTTCTGCGGACAGGGCCTGGGCAGTACTTC. It yields the protein CASSFLRTGPGQYF.

The rearrangement uses TRBV11-2 and TRBJ1-1, with 8 nucleotides matching TRBD1. V was pared by 1 base and J by 11 bases, with 9 bases of the junction left unmatched. Looked up from germline, CDR1 is SGHAT and CDR2 is FQNNGV. The CDR3 loop spans 14 amino acids. CDR3 loop: CASSLGTVHRGAFF. The CDR3 DNA reads as TGTGCCAGCAGCTTAGGGACAGTTCACAGGGGGGCTTTCTTT.